The T cell receptor (beta chain) described here comes from a study of chemoradiotherapy in HPV16-positive cancers (dated by TCRdb to between 2021 and 2024). About the study as a whole: Candidate HPV-specific T-cell clones and common TCR motifs were defined by functional T-cell assays performed on cells from a couple of HPV16-positive patients. Next, the candidate HPV-specific TCRs and motifs were followed in TCR repertoires from around 91 patients with HPV-related cancers. The study set out to ask whether T-cell immunity against the HPV oncoproteins E6 and E7 changes over the course of chemoradiotherapy and whether that immunity affects survival. Study-wide findings and limitations: The functional definition of HPV-specific T cells was derived from only a couple of HPV16-positive patients, and the survival association was reported for HPV16-positive patients. In HPV16-positive patients, expansion of HPV-responsive T cells during chemoradiotherapy was found to be associated with improved recurrence-free survival. Expansion of candidate HPV-specific clones and E7-related TCR motifs was observed in the tumor microenvironment during treatment, whereas no such expansion was observed for non-HPV-specific T cells.

Repertoires were sampled repeatedly over the course of chemoradiotherapy, so clonal expansion could be followed in the tumor microenvironment. Taken from the germline V gene, the CDR1 and CDR2 loops are WSHSY and SAAADI. Its CDR3 holds 14 amino acids, cysteine through phenylalanine. The sequence is cut down to CDR3 DNA, 42 bases in frame from base 1. Trimming removed 10 bases from V and 5 bases from J, leaving 20 bases between the germline ends. The library relied on the immunoSEQ multiplex PCR assay. TCRdb re-hosts the immuneACCESS table, in-frame sequences only. Its copies lack some clones; in the studies checked, an unresolved V gene accounts for under half of them, and the cause for the rest is not known. Within this sample are 20,000 to 25,000 clones, with roughly 90% of them counted one time only. Together, the top ten hold over 4.5% of the sample. As regards this clone: No antigen is known for it. No qualities accompany the bases; no much larger clone lies one base away.

The specimen comprised blood, sampled from a patient who underwent chemoradiotherapy. This sequence originates from a human donor with HPV-associated anogenital cancer. The chain uses TRBV10-2 and TRBJ2-5; no D gene is confidently identified. CDR3 protein: CATIRQDPRETQYF. In nucleotide form, the sequence is TGCGCCACCATAAGGCAGGACCCGAGGGAGACCCAGTACTTC.